This TCR beta chain was retrieved from a study of cytomegalovirus exposure and HLA in healthy donors. Turning to the study itself: An early data release held 80 million or so unique TCRs from HLA-typed donors.

On this clone itself: Its antigen is not identified.

The germline CDR1 and CDR2 sequences are SGHTA and FQGNSA. The CDR3 has 15 residues. V lost 5 bases and J 6 bases, leaving 17 bases between the germline ends. Study conclusions and caveats: Per a prior analysis, the majority of TCR beta V segments were productive roughly 87% or roughly 30% of the time. A cluster of highly shared sequence variants was likely a sequencing artifact. Published work reported that the classifier diagnosed cytomegalovirus status with high specificity and sensitivity.

Use of 60 Vbeta and 13 Jbeta primers characterized the PCR. This table comes from immunoSEQ multiplex PCR, and its TCRdb copy is limited to in-frame clones, with some not included. The sample lists tens of thousands of clones; around four fifths were seen once. The chain joins TRBV7-2 to TRBJ1-5, with D tentatively TRBD1 (5 bases). This TCR was sampled from a male donor in good health and CMV-seropositive. Material: PBMCs. In DNA form, the CDR3 reads TGTGCCAGCAGCCATGCGGGGGGGTCAGGTCAGCCCCAGCATTTT. It specifies CASSHAGGSGQPQHF.